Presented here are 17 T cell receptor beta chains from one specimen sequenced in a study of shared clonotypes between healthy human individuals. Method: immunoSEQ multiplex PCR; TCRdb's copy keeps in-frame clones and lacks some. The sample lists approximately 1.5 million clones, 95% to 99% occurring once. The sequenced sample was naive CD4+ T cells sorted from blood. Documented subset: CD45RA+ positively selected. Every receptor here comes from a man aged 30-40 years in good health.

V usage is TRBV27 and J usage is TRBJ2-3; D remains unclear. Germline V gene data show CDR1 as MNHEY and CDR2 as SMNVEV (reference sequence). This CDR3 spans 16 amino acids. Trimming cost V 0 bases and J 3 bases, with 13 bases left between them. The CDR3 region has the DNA TGTGCCAGCAGTTTATCGAATCGGCCCAGGACAGATACGCAGTATTTT. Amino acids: CASSLSNRPRTDTQYF.

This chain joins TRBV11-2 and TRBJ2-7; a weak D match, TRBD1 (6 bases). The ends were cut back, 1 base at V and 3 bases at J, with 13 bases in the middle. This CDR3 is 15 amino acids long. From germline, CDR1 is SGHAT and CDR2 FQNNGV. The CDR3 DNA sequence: TGTGCCAGCAGCTTAGTGCGGACAGCCGGCTACGAGCAGTACTTC. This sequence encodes CASSLVRTAGYEQYF.

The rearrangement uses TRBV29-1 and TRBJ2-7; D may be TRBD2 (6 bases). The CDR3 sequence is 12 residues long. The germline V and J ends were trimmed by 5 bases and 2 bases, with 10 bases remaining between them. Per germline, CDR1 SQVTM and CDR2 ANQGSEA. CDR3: CSVLGEAYEQYF. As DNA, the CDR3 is TGCAGCGTTCTAGGGGAGGCCTACGAGCAGTACTTC.

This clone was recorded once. CDR3 nucleotides: TGCGCCAGCAGCTACGCCCGGACGACTAACACTGAAGCTTTCTTT. Its protein is CASSYARTTNTEAFF. The chain couples TRBV5-1 to TRBJ1-1; unclear D gene. Germline lookup yields CDR1 SGHRS and CDR2 YFSETQ. The CDR3 totals 15 residues. V gave up 3 bases and J gave up 2 bases, with 14 bases separating them.

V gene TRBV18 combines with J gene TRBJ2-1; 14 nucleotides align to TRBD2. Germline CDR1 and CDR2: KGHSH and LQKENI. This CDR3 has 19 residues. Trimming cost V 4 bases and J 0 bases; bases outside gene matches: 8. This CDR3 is CASSLLGLAGDSSYNEQFF. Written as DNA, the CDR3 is TGTGCCAGCTCACTCTTGGGACTAGCGGGAGATTCCTCCTACAATGAGCAGTTCTTC.

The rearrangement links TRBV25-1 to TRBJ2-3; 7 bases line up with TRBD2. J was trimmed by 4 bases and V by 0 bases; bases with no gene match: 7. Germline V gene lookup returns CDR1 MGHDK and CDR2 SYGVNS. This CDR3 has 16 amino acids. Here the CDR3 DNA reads TGTGCCAGCAGTGAATATCTGGCGGGAGTGTCAGATACGCAGTATTTT. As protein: CASSEYLAGVSDTQYF.

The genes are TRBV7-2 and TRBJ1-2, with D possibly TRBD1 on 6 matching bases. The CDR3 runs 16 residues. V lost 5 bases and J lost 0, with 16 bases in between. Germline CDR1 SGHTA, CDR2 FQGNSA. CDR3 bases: TGTGCCAGCAGCCCCGCCGGGACACAACCTAACTATGGCTACACCTTC. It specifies CASSPAGTQPNYGYTF.

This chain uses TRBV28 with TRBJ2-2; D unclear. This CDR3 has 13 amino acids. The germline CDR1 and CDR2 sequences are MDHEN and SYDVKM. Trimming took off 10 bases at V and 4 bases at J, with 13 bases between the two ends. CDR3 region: CATNEGFTGELFF. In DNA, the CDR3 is TGTGCCACCAATGAAGGTTTCACCGGGGAGCTGTTTTTT.

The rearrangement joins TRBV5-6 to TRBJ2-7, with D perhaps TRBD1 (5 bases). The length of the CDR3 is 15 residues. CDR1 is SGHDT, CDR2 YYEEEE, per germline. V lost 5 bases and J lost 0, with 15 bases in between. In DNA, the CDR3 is TGTGCCAGCAGGCCTAGGGGTCTAATCTCCTACGAGCAGTACTTC. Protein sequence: CASRPRGLISYEQYF.

Written as DNA, the CDR3 is TGTGCCAGCCGTACTCTCGGTGGACAGGGGCAGACCCAGTACTTC. Its translation is CASRTLGGQGQTQYF. The genes are TRBV27 and TRBJ2-5; 9 bases agree with TRBD1. CDR1 and CDR2 from the germline V gene are MNHEY and SMNVEV (reference sequence). The CDR3 is 15 amino acids. With 8 bases clipped from V and 6 bases from J, the junction kept 13 bases outside the gene matches.

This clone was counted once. CDR3 amino acids: CASSLRTGITGELFF. In DNA, the CDR3 is TGTGCCAGCAGTTTAAGGACAGGGATCACCGGGGAGCTGTTTTTT. This chain links TRBV27 with TRBJ2-2, with 8 bases that match TRBD1. Germline assignment: CDR1 MNHEY and CDR2 SMNVEV (reference sequence). The junction had 3 bases not matched to a gene; V was cut back by 2 bases and J by 4 bases. The length of the CDR3 is 15 residues.

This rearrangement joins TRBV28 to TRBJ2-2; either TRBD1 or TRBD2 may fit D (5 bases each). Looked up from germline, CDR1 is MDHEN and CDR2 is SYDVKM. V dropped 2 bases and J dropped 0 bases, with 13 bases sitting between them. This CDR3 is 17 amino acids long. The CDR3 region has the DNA TGTGCCAGCAGTTTAACCGGGACCCACGCGAACACCGGGGAGCTGTTTTTT. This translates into CASSLTGTHANTGELFF.

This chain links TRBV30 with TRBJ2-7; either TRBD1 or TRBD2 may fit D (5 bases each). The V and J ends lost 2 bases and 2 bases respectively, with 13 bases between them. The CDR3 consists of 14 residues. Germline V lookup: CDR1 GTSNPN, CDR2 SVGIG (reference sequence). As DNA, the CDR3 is TGTGCCTGGAGTAGATGGGACGGACCCTACGAGCAGTACTTC. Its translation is CAWSRWDGPYEQYF.

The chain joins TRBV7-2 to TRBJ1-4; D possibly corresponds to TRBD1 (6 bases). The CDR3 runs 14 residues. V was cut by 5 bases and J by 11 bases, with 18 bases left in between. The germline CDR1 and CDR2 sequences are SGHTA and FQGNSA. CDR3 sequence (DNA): TGTGCCAGCAGCCAAAGCCTTACAGGGCGTAAACTGTTTTTT. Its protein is CASSQSLTGRKLFF.

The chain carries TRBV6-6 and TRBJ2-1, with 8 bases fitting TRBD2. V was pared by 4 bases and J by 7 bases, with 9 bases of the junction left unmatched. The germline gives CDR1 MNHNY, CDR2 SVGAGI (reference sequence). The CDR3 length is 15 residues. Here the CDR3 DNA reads TGTGCCAGCAGTTCCACGGGACTAGTAGTGAATGAGCAGTTCTTC. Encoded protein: CASSSTGLVVNEQFF.

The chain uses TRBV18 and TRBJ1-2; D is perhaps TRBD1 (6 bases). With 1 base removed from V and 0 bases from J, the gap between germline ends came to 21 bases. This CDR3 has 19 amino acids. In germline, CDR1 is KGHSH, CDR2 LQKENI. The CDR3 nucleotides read TGTGCCAGCTCACCACTCGCGCGCTCTGGACAGACAACTAACTATGGCTACACCTTC. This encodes CASSPLARSGQTTNYGYTF.

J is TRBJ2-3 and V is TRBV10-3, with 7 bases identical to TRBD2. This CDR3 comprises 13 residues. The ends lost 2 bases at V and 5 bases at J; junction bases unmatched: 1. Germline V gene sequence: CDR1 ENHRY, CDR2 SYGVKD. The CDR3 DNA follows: TGTGCCATCAGTGAGGGACTAGGAGATACGCAGTATTTT. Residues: CAISEGLGDTQYF.